This paragraph covers one T cell receptor beta chain sequence. The target of this receptor is not known. Base qualities are missing; no much larger clone stands one base away. This record belongs to a study of tumor T cells in aggressive B-cell lymphoma (dated by TCRdb to 2016 to 2017). CDR1 SGHRS and CDR2 YFSETQ are derived from the germline V gene. V trim: 4 bases; J trim: 6 bases; unmatched bases: 3. The CDR3 starts with the cysteine, ends with the phenylalanine, and has 14 residues. Just the 42-base CDR3 DNA is kept, in frame starting at base 1. The library was prepared using the immunoSEQ multiplex PCR assay. TCRdb re-hosts the immuneACCESS table, in-frame sequences only. Its copies lack some clones; in the studies checked, an unresolved V gene accounts for under half of them, and the cause for the rest is not known. In all, the sample holds just over 3,500 clones, and 86% of those were seen once. The ten largest clones represent approximately 3.8% of the sample.

In this chain, TRBV5-1 is recombined with TRBJ2-7; a stretch of 14 junction bases matches TRBD2. Sequencing input: tumor tissue. This sequence was found in an adult with diffuse large B cell lymphoma. CDR3 loop: CASSPGTSGGEQYF. The nucleotide sequence is given as TGCGCCAGCAGCCCAGGGACTAGCGGGGGCGAGCAGTACTTC.